These 28 T cell receptor beta chains share one sample of origin, sequenced in a study of blood T cell repertoires in COVID-19 (dated by TCRdb to the early 2020s). Libraries were constructed by the immunoSEQ multiplex PCR assay. TCRdb took over this immuneACCESS table, retaining in-frame rearrangements with V and J assigned. Such tables are incomplete; in checked studies, under half of the missing clones stem from an unresolved V gene, and the remainder is unexplained. The sample table holds 250,000 to 400,000 clones, of which about 87% were seen once. The ten largest clones add up to approximately 1.8% of the sample. Input material: peripheral blood. The receptor source for this set is a young woman with COVID-19, enrolled during active disease.

The V gene is TRBV15, the J gene TRBJ2-1; D is perhaps TRBD2 (6 bases). Germline CDR1 reads LNHNV; CDR2 reads YYDKDF (reference sequence). The CDR3 consists of 16 residues. The germline V and J ends were trimmed by 1 base and 6 bases, with 16 bases remaining between them. Here the CDR3 reads CATSRGDSGPSNEQFF. CDR3 bases: TGTGCCACCAGCAGAGGGGATAGCGGACCTTCCAATGAGCAGTTCTTC.

The chain uses TRBV7-2 and TRBJ2-3; 7 nucleotides agree with TRBD2. The germline V gene has CDR1 SGHTA and CDR2 FQGNSA. This CDR3 is built from 18 residues. V shed 1 base, J shed 0 bases, and the junction held 10 bases outside the gene matches. The CDR3 coding sequence is TGTGCCAGCAGCTTAGTACCGATAGCGGGCAGGAGCACAGATACGCAGTATTTT. Translated, it gives CASSLVPIAGRSTDTQYF.

This sequence joins TRBV21-1 and TRBJ1-1; TRBD1 is the table's D call and was not checked against the DNA. TRBV21-1 is a known pseudogene. The CDR3 runs to 15 residues. The CDR3 loop reads CASSPIRGIDTEAFF. The CDR3 nucleotides are TGTGCCAGCTCCCCTATTAGGGGGATCGACACTGAAGCTTTCTTT.

This clone was detected a few times. The rearrangement links TRBV5-1 to TRBJ2-7, with D maybe TRBD2 (7 bases). Per germline, CDR1 SGHRS and CDR2 YFSETQ. Trimming took 0 bases from V and 2 from J, leaving 12 bases between them. The CDR3 loop spans 15 amino acids. CDR3 coding DNA: TGCGCCAGCAGCTTGGGTCCGGGGGGCCCCTACGAGCAGTACTTC. Translated: CASSLGPGGPYEQYF.

The chain uses TRBV13 and TRBJ1-3; no definite D call. This CDR3 contains 15 residues. The germline V and J ends were trimmed by 4 bases and 0 bases, with 10 bases remaining between them. CDR1 is PRHDT, CDR2 FYEKMQ, per germline (reference sequence). CDR3 sequence (DNA): TGTGCCAGCAGCTATAGACTGCGCTCTGGAAACACCATATATTTT. Its translation: CASSYRLRSGNTIYF.

The chain links TRBV14 to TRBJ1-1, with 9 bases identical to TRBD1. This CDR3 is built from 15 residues. V shed 4 bases and J 3 bases; nucleotides not matched to a gene: 6. Germline V CDR1 and CDR2: SGHDN, FVKESK. The CDR3 here is CASSLRRDRDTEAFF. The CDR3 DNA reads as TGTGCCAGCAGCCTCCGTAGGGACAGGGACACTGAAGCTTTCTTT.

CDR3 protein: CASSLSPRGASNQPQHF. DNA for the CDR3: TGTGCCAGCAGTTTATCCCCCCGGGGGGCGAGCAATCAGCCCCAGCATTTT. The rearrangement uses TRBV28 and TRBJ1-5; D might be TRBD1 (6 bases). The CDR3 spans 17 residues. Germline V gives CDR1 MDHEN, CDR2 SYDVKM. V lost 1 base and J lost 1, with 14 bases in between.

The V gene is TRBV5-1, the J gene TRBJ1-2; 10 nucleotides line up with TRBD1. The CDR3 has 15 amino acids. V was clipped by 2 bases and J by 3 bases; unmatched bases: 4. From germline, CDR1 is SGHRS and CDR2 YFSETQ. In DNA, the CDR3 is TGCGCCAGCAGCTTAAAGACAGGGGGCCACTATGGCTACACCTTC. Translation: CASSLKTGGHYGYTF. The full variable domain, completed using reference TRBV5-1 and TRBJ1-2, is KAGVTQTPRYLIKTRGQQVTLSCSPISGHRSVSWYQQTPGQGLQFLFEYFSETQRNKGNFPGRFSGRQFSNSRSEMNVSTLELGDSALYLCASSLKTGGHYGYTFGSGTRLTVV.

The genes are TRBV10-3 and TRBJ2-1, with TRBD1 identical over 9 bases. V lost 0 bases to trimming and J lost 1 base; unmatched junction nucleotides: 4. Germline V gene lookup returns CDR1 ENHRY and CDR2 SYGVKD. The CDR3 is 17 amino acids. This CDR3 is CAISESLGQGSYNEQFF. The CDR3 bases are TGTGCCATCAGTGAGTCACTGGGACAGGGATCCTACAATGAGCAGTTCTTC.

The CDR3 here is CASSQDSYEQYF. The CDR3 region has the DNA TGTGCCAGCAGCCAAGATAGCTACGAGCAGTACTTC. The genes are TRBV3-1 (or the pseudogene TRBV3-2) and TRBJ2-7, with D uncertain. V was trimmed by 0 bases and J by 3 bases, leaving 3 bases between them. The CDR3 runs to 12 residues. Per germline, CDR1 LGHDT and CDR2 YNNKEL (reference sequence).

V usage is TRBV6-1 and J usage is TRBJ1-6; D is unresolved. The ends were cut back, 3 bases at V and 7 bases at J, with 7 bases in the middle. The CDR3 is 13 amino acids. CDR1 and CDR2 from the germline V gene are MNHNS and SASEGT. In DNA form, the CDR3 reads TGTGCCAGCAGTGATCGAGGGAATTCACCCCTCCACTTT. Protein sequence: CASSDRGNSPLHF.

This chain uses TRBV19 with TRBJ1-5; no reliable D call. The CDR3 is 15 residues long. Germline V gene sequence: CDR1 LNHDA, CDR2 SQIVND (reference sequence). V lost 4 bases and J 0 bases, leaving 10 bases between the germline ends. CDR3 protein: CASSKTELSNQPQHF. As DNA, the CDR3 is TGTGCCAGTAGTAAAACAGAACTTAGCAATCAGCCCCAGCATTTT.

This clone occurred a few times. The chain is built from TRBV6-5 and TRBJ1-2, with 8 bases identical to TRBD1. Germline V gene data show CDR1 as MNHEY and CDR2 as SVGAGI. Trimming cost V 5 bases and J 4 bases; bases outside gene matches: 9. The CDR3 runs to 15 residues. The CDR3 here is CASSPRTGSLYGYTF. The CDR3 nucleotides read TGTGCCAGCAGTCCGAGGACAGGGTCCCTCTATGGCTACACCTTC.

With regard to this clone: This specimen includes other DNA sequences encoding the same CDR3. The chain recombines TRBV7-2 with TRBJ1-2; D perhaps matches TRBD1 (6 bases). The V gene's germline CDR1 is SGHTA and CDR2 FQGNSA. CDR3 length: 12 residues. V lost 3 bases and J lost 4, with 6 bases in between. The CDR3 here is CASSLTGYGYTF. The CDR3 nucleotides are TGTGCCAGCAGCTTGACAGGCTATGGCTACACCTTC.

This clone came up once. J is TRBJ1-5 and V is TRBV7-9; 7 positions match TRBD1. With 5 bases clipped from V and 6 bases from J, the junction kept 4 bases outside the gene matches. The CDR3 has 13 residues. Germline values: CDR1 SEHNR, CDR2 FQNEAQ (reference sequence). The CDR3 nucleotides read TGTGCCAGCAGCAAGACAGGGACTCAGCCCCAGCATTTT. This sequence encodes CASSKTGTQPQHF.

The chain recombines TRBV2 with TRBJ1-6, with 7 bases fitting TRBD1. Germline V lookup: CDR1 SNHLY, CDR2 FYNNEI. The length of the CDR3 is 13 residues. Losses at the gene ends were 6 bases for V and 11 bases for J; bases not matched to a gene: 7. Written as DNA, the CDR3 is TGTGCCAGCAGAAATACAGGGGATGCACCCCTCCACTTT. This sequence encodes CASRNTGDAPLHF.

The CDR3 is CASSVSPDSTYEQYV. The CDR3 DNA reads as TGTGCCAGCTCCGTAAGCCCCGACAGCACCTACGAGCAGTACGTC. This sequence joins TRBV18 and TRBJ2-7; D might be TRBD1 (5 bases). From germline, CDR1 is KGHSH and CDR2 LQKENI. V dropped 6 bases and J dropped 2 bases, with 17 bases sitting between them. CDR3 length equals 15 residues.

On this clone itself: The CDR3 end shows no conserved phenylalanine or tryptophan, and so a read error is likely. Because the CDR3's place on the DNA is in doubt, the DNA is left out and the CDR3 is given as listed by TCRdb. This chain connects TRBV10-1 to TRBJ2-7; the D call TRBD2 from the table was never checked on the DNA. From germline, CDR1 is WNHNN and CDR2 SYGVQD (reference sequence). The length of the CDR3 is 12 amino acids, counting both ends. CDR3: CARPGGGAVNGR.

The chain employs TRBV5-6 and TRBJ2-5, with D unresolved. This CDR3 is 14 amino acids long. Germline V gene sequence: CDR1 SGHDT, CDR2 YYEEEE. V shed 1 base and J shed 1 base, with 8 bases lying between them. The CDR3 nucleotides read TGTGCCAGCAGCTTGTACTTCCGCCAAGAGACCCAGTACTTC. As protein: CASSLYFRQETQYF. Together with reference TRBV5-6 and TRBJ2-5, the CDR3 gives the full variable domain: DAGVTQSPTHLIKTRGQQVTLRCSPKSGHDTVSWYQQALGQGPQFIFQYYEEEERQRGNFPDRFSGHQFPNYSSELNVNALLLGDSALYLCASSLYFRQETQYFGPGTRLLVL.

The chain employs TRBV7-8 and TRBJ1-3; maybe TRBD1 (5 bases). Trimming removed 4 bases from V and 2 bases from J, with 15 bases in between. The CDR3 contains 16 residues. Germline V gene sequence: CDR1 SGHVS, CDR2 FQNEAQ. CDR3 amino acids: CASSSRTLGPGNTIYF. In nucleotides, the CDR3 is TGTGCCAGCAGCTCCCGGACACTCGGACCTGGAAACACCATATATTTT.

The chain recombines TRBV2 with TRBJ1-4; 7 nucleotides agree with TRBD1. Trimming at V came to 4 bases and at J to 6 bases, leaving 2 bases not matched to a gene. The CDR3 is made up of 13 amino acids. CDR1 and CDR2 (germline): SNHLY, FYNNEI. DNA of the CDR3: TGTGCCAGCAGTGGACAGGGTTATGAAAAACTGTTTTTT. Translating gives CASSGQGYEKLFF.

V usage is TRBV9 and J usage is TRBJ2-2; unclear D gene. The ends were cut back, 3 bases at V and 3 bases at J, with 9 bases in the middle. The CDR3 has 14 residues. CDR1 is SGDLS and CDR2 is YYNGEE in the germline V gene. CDR3 sequence reads: CASSASPYTGELFF. CDR3 bases: TGTGCCAGCAGCGCCTCTCCTTACACCGGGGAGCTGTTTTTT.

The chain recombines TRBV11-3 with TRBJ2-5; 10 nucleotides align to TRBD2. Germline CDR1 SGHNT, CDR2 YENEEA. The CDR3 has 15 amino acids. Losses at the gene ends were 1 base for V and 5 bases for J; bases not matched to a gene: 4. In DNA, the CDR3 is TGTGCCAGCAGCTTAGTGGCAGCGGGGGGGGAGACCCAGTACTTC. This sequence encodes CASSLVAAGGETQYF. The whole variable domain, remainder taken from reference TRBV11-3 and TRBJ2-5, is EAGVVQSPRYKIIEKKQPVAFWCNPISGHNTLYWYLQNLGQGPELLIRYENEEAVDDSQLPKDRFSAERLKGVDSTLKIQPAELGDSAVYLCASSLVAAGGETQYFGPGTRLLVL.

The chain links TRBV6-5 to TRBJ1-1; 7 positions agree with TRBD1. The V and J ends lost 7 bases and 6 bases, in that order; junction bases with no gene match: 14. The length of the CDR3 is 15 residues. The germline V gene has CDR1 MNHEY and CDR2 SVGAGI. CDR3 region: CASTQEQGRRPEAFF. The CDR3, as DNA: TGTGCCAGCACCCAAGAACAGGGGCGGAGGCCTGAAGCTTTCTTT.

CDR3 sequence reads: CASSLWGGASREQFF. As DNA, the CDR3 is TGTGCCAGCAGTTTATGGGGGGGGGCTTCGAGGGAGCAGTTCTTC. This chain connects TRBV6-2 or TRBV6-3 to TRBJ2-1, with D perhaps TRBD2 (7 bases). This CDR3 is built from 15 residues. CDR1 is MNHEY and CDR2 is SVGEGT in the germline V gene. V gave up 4 bases and J gave up 10 bases, with 20 bases separating them.

The V gene is TRBV19, the J gene TRBJ1-1; possible D gene TRBD1, 5 bases. Trimming took 6 bases from V and 0 from J, leaving 11 bases between them. The CDR3 covers 14 residues. Germline CDR1 LNHDA, CDR2 SQIVND (reference sequence). The CDR3 loop reads CASRGRGMNTEAFF. CDR3 sequence (DNA): TGTGCCAGTAGGGGGCGGGGTATGAACACTGAAGCTTTCTTT.

V gene TRBV12-3 or TRBV12-4 combines with J gene TRBJ1-2; D is possibly TRBD1 (5 bases). Trimming cost V 8 bases and J 8 bases, with 18 bases left between them. The CDR3 covers 13 residues. The CDR3 DNA follows: TGTGCCAGCGCCGGGGGAAGGTCTAGCGGCTACACCTTC. Its protein is CASAGGRSSGYTF.

The chain employs TRBV10-2 and TRBJ1-3; no clear D gene. The V and J ends lost 8 bases and 3 bases respectively, with 14 bases between them. The CDR3 runs to 14 residues. CDR1 and CDR2 from the germline V gene are WSHSY and SAAADI. The CDR3 sequence: CASSRGLDGNTIYF. In nucleotides, the CDR3 is TGCGCCAGCTCACGAGGGTTGGATGGAAACACCATATATTTT.